This T cell receptor beta chain was obtained from a study of early T cells in non-severe SARS-CoV-2 infection. Each cDNA molecule carried a unique molecular identifier. TCRdb ran MiXCR on the 5' RACE reads and lists one entry per CDR3 protein. The repertoire holds more than 20,000 distinct CDR3 sequences, with more than 5% as singletons. This clonotype was seen many times. The CDR3 is 12 amino acids. CDR1 is GTSNPN and CDR2 is SVGIG in the germline V gene (reference sequence). V lost 3 bases and J lost 1, with 3 bases in between. The sequences come from whole blood, collected at baseline. This receptor was taken from an adult who was a healthcare worker with PCR-confirmed SARS-CoV-2 infection or an uninfected control (not recorded which). This chain joins TRBV30 and TRBJ2-2; no clear D gene. The CDR3, as DNA: TGTGCCTGGAGGCTGAACACCGGGGAGCTGTTTTTT. It specifies CAWRLNTGELFF. Full variable domain (missing parts from reference TRBV30 and TRBJ2-2): SQTIHQWPATLVQPVGSPLSLECTVEGTSNPNLYWYRQAAGRGLQLLFYSVGIGQISSEVPQNLSASRPQDRQFILSSKKLLLSDSGFYLCAWRLNTGELFFGEGSRLTVL.